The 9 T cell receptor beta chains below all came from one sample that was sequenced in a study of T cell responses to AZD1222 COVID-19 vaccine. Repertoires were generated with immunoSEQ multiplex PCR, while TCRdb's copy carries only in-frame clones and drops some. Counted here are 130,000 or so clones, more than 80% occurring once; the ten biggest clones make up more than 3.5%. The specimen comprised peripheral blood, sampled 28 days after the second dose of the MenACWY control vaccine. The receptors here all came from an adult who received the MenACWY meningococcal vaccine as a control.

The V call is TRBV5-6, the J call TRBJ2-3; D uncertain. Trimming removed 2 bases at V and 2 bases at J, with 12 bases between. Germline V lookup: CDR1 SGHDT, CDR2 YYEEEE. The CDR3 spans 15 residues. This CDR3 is CASSFWAANTDTQYF. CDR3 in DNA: TGTGCCAGCAGCTTTTGGGCAGCTAACACAGATACGCAGTATTTT.

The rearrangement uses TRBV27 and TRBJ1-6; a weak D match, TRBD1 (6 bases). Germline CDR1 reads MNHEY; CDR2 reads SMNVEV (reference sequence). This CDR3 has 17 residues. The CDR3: CAYPRDNAVINNSPLHF. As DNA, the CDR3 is TGTGCTTACCCCCGGGACAACGCCGTAATAAATAATTCACCCCTCCACTTT.

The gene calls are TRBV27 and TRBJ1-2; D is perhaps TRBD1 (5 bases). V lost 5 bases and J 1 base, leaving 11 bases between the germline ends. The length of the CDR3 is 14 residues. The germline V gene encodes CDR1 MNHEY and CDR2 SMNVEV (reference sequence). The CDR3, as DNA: TGTGCCAGCAGTCCCGGGGGAGGTAACTATGGCTACACCTTC. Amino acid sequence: CASSPGGGNYGYTF.

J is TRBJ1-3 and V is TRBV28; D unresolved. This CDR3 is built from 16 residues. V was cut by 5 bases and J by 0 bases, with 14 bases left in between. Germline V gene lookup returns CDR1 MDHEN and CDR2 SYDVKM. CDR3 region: CASSATPVISGNTIYF. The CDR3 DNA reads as TGTGCCAGCAGTGCCACGCCGGTCATCTCTGGAAACACCATATATTTT.

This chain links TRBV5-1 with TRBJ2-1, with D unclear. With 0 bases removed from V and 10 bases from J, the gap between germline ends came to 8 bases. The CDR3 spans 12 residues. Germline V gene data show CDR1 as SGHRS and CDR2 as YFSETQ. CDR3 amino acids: CASSLAPGEQFF. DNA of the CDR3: TGCGCCAGCAGCTTGGCCCCCGGGGAGCAGTTCTTC.

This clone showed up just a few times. The CDR3 here is CASSLTRAGGTGELFF. CDR3 coding DNA: TGTGCCAGCAGCTTAACGCGAGCGGGAGGGACCGGGGAGCTGTTTTTT. The chain has TRBV7-3 and TRBJ2-2; 10 bases are shared with TRBD2. The germline CDR1 and CDR2 sequences are SGHTA and FQGTGA. CDR3 length: 16 amino acids. The V segment lost 0 bases and the J segment 5 bases; nucleotides outside the gene matches: 3.

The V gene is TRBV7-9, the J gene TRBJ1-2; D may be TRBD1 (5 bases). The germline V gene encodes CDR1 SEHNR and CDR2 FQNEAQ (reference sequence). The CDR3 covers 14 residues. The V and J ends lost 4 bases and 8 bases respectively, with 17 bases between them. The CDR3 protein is CASSSEPGRDGYTF. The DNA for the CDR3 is TGTGCCAGCAGCTCAGAGCCGGGGAGGGACGGCTACACCTTC. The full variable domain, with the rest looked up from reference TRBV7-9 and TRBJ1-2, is DTGVSQNPRHKITKRGQNVTFRCDPISEHNRLYWYRQTLGQGPEFLTYFQNEAQLEKSRLLSDRFSAERPKGSFSTLEIQRTEQGDSAMYLCASSSEPGRDGYTFGSGTRLTVV.

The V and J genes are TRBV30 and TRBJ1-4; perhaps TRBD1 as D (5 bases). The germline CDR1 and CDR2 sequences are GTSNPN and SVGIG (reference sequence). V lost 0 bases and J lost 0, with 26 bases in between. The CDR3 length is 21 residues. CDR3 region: CAWSVIVSGASRAATNEKLFF. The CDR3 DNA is TGTGCCTGGAGTGTTATCGTCAGCGGGGCCAGCCGGGCTGCAACTAATGAAAAACTGTTTTTT.

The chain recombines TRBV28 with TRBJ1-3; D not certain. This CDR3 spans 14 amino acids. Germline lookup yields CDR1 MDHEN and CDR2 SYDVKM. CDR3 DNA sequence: TGTGCTACCCTTGACCCAATCGGGCGAAACACCATATATTTT. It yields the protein CATLDPIGRNTIYF.